Reported below is one TCR beta chain. The CDR3 sequence is 17 residues long. V lost 0 bases and J lost 0, with 9 bases in between. The germline CDR1 and CDR2 sequences are MNHNS and SASEGT. The CDR3 regions of TCR beta were amplified from RNA transcripts. The HTBI primer set was used in a first-round RT-PCR of the TCR CDR3. One entry per CDR3 protein results from TCRdb running MiXCR on the multiplex PCR reads. The data contain some 720,000 distinct CDR3 sequences, 16% of them singletons. This specimen belongs to a study of T cells in Graves' hyperthyroidism and ophthalmopathy. Patients aged 18 to 65 had newly diagnosed hyperthyroidism lasting under 2 months. Any patient presenting with uncontrolled infection, other autoimmune disease, pregnancy or lactation was left out.

The clonotype comes from a man in his late teens or twenties with Graves' hyperthyroidism. J is TRBJ1-6 and V is TRBV6-1; D gene ambiguous. Input material: blood. The DNA for the CDR3 is TGTGCCAGCAGTGAAGCGCGTGGGAGCTCCTATAATTCACCCCTCCACTTT. Translated, it gives CASSEARGSSYNSPLHF.